This T cell receptor beta chain is drawn from a study of OX40 agonist ivuxolimab in advanced cancers. Study context: Patients with prior anti-PD-1, anti-PD-L1 or anti-CTLA-4 therapy were eligible; less than 50% had some. General study points: A proportion of nonresponders additionally exhibited low normalized T-cell clonal expansion. At doses 0.1 to 3.0 mg/kg, CD4+ and CD8+ clones expanded.

With regard to this clone: Its antigen is currently unknown.

The method was immunoSEQ multiplex PCR; TCRdb's version includes in-frame clones alone and lacks a portion of them. The sample includes roughly 120,000 clones, just under 95% of them seen just once. The V end was cut by 4 bases, the J end by 2 bases, with 8 bases between. The germline gives CDR1 ENHRY, CDR2 SYGVKD. CDR3 length: 13 residues. The V gene is TRBV10-3, the J gene TRBJ1-1; D not certain. The TCR comes from an adult with an advanced solid tumor such as melanoma, head and neck, liver or kidney cancer. The sample here was CD4+ or CD8+ T cells sorted from blood, taken in a trial of the OX40 agonist ivuxolimab. CDR3 sequence reads: CAISVVTNTEAFF. CDR3 bases: TGTGCCATCAGTGTAGTTACTAACACTGAAGCTTTCTTT.